A single TCR beta chain is shown here with its context. Its target is not known. V was shortened by 5 bases and J by 4 bases, with 12 bases between the two germline ends. This CDR3 is built from 13 residues. CDR1 and CDR2 (germline): MNHEY, SMNVEV (reference sequence). Reverse transcription of roughly 0.5 to 1 ug RNA was performed with random hexamers. From the immunoSEQ multiplex PCR reads, TCRdb called clonotypes with MiXCR, one entry per CDR3 protein. The table has 150,000 to 200,000 distinct CDR3 sequences, about 95% seen once. Sequencing of TCR beta was performed on blood CD8+ and CD4+ T cells. It was negative isolation that provided the CD8+ and CD4+ T cells, whereas TEMRA cells were enriched by FACS. The entry originates in a study of CD8 T cells in Susac syndrome. General study results and limits: The authors acknowledged that their TCR sequencing and HLA analysis involved a relatively small number of individuals.

The specimen sequenced was CD4+ T cells from PBMCs. J is TRBJ2-7 and V is TRBV27; D tentatively reads TRBD1 or TRBD2 (5 bases each). The source is a human donor in good health. The CDR3 protein is CASSRTGPYEQYF. CDR3 bases: TGTGCCAGCAGTCGGACGGGGCCTTACGAGCAGTACTTC.